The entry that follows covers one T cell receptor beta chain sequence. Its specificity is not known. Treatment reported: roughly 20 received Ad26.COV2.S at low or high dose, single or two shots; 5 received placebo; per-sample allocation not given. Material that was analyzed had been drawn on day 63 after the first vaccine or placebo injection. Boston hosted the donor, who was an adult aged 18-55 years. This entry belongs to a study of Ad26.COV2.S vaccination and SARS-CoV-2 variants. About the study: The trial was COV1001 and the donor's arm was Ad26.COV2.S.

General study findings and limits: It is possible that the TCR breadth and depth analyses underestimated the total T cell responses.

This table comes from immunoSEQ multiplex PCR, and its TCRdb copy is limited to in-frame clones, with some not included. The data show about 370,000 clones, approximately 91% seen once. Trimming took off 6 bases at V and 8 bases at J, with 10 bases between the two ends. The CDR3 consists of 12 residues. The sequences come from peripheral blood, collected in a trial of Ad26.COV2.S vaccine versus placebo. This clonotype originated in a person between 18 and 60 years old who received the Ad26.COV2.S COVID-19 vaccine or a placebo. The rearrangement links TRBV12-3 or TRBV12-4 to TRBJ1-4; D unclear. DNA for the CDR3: TGTGCCAGCAGCCTCTCCAGGGAAAAACTGTTTTTT. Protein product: CASSLSREKLFF.